Listed below are T cell receptor beta chains from one sample, sequenced in a study of T cell repertoires in cytomegalovirus infection. These receptors lack a known antigen. Via MiXCR, TCRdb re-called the reads, giving one row per CDR3 protein. This table has roughly 78,000 distinct CDR3 sequences, approximately 39% appearing once. The sequencing here drew on CD8+ T cells from cultured PBMCs, taken from culture after CMV antigen stimulation. All receptors derive from a human donor in good health (CMV status not recorded). Some clones in this sample may be carry-over from other donors' samples. CDR3s include the opening cysteine and the closing phenylalanine or tryptophan. A D gene is named only where the DNA matches it firmly. The size of a clone is reported for some rows only, either as once, few or many, or as a class for expanded clones.

>TRBV19|TRBJ2-1|TRBD1|few
TGTGCCAGCCAGAGCCCGGGACAGGGTCTCTACAATGAGCAGTTCTTC
CASQSPGQGLYNEQFF
>TRBV7-2|TRBJ2-5|TRBD2|-
TGTGCCAGCAGCTTAAACCGGGGGGGCCGGGAGACCCAGTACTTC
CASSLNRGGRETQYF
>TRBV19|TRBJ1-4|-|-
TGTGCCAGTAGCCCGTTTGAGACGGTCAGAGAAAAACTGTTTTTT
CASSPFETVREKLFF
>TRBV7-2|TRBJ1-1|-|many
TGTGCCAGCAGCTCCGCGACCGTACAGGAATCTGGGACTGAAGCTTTCTTT
CASSSATVQESGTEAFF
>TRBV5-5|TRBJ2-1|TRBD1|few
TGTGCCAGCAGCCAGGGACAGGGGAACGATGAGCAGTTCTTC
CASSQGQGNDEQFF
>TRBV7-6|TRBJ2-5|-|few
TGTGCCAGCAGCTTAGATGTCTTGGGCAGCCAGACCCAGTACTTC
CASSLDVLGSQTQYF
>TRBV4-1|TRBJ2-5|TRBD1|-
TGCGCCAGCAGCCAAGTACACCAGGGGGTTGGGGAGACCCAGTACTTC
CASSQVHQGVGETQYF
>TRBV4-3|TRBJ2-2|-|-
TGCGCCAGCAGACCGGGACAAATCACCGGGGAGCTGTTTTTT
CASRPGQITGELFF
>TRBV28|TRBJ1-2|-|-
TGTGCCAGCAGTTTGGAGGCTCCGGGTGGCTACACCTTC
CASSLEAPGGYTF
>TRBV6-2/TRBV6-3|TRBJ2-1|-|-
TGTGCCACTAGGGACGGGATTTACAATGAGCAGTTCTTC
CATRDGIYNEQFF
>TRBV7-2|TRBJ1-4|-|few
TGTGCCAGCAGCTTAACAGGACCTGCAACTAATGAAAAACTGTTTTTT
CASSLTGPATNEKLFF
>TRBV19|TRBJ1-6|TRBD1|few
TGTGCCAGTAGTACTTTCGGGTGGGACAGGATTGATTCACCCCTCCACTTT
CASSTFGWDRIDSPLHF
>TRBV5-1|TRBJ2-1|TRBD1|-
TGCGCCAGCAGCTTGGGGACAGGGCGGGACAATGAGCAGTTCTTC
CASSLGTGRDNEQFF
>TRBV5-1|TRBJ2-1|TRBD2|-
TGCGCCAGCAGCTTTAGCGGGGTGAATGAGCAGTTCTTC
CASSFSGVNEQFF
>TRBV4-2|TRBJ2-1|TRBD2|-
TGTGCCAGCAGCCAACGACTGTCGGGGGGGCCCCACAATGAGCAGTTCTTC
CASSQRLSGGPHNEQFF
>TRBV7-6|TRBJ2-3|-|many
TGTGCCAGCAGCTTAGTACGTGCGAGTTACACAGATACGCAGTATTTT
CASSLVRASYTDTQYF
>TRBV7-6|TRBJ2-5|TRBD1|many
TGTGCCAGCAGCGAAGCCGGGACAGGGCAGAAGGAGACCCAGTACTTC
CASSEAGTGQKETQYF
>TRBV27|TRBJ2-7|-|-
TGTGCCAGCAGTTTATCGGCGGGGGCCTTCTACGAGCAGTACTTC
CASSLSAGAFYEQYF
>TRBV7-2|TRBJ1-6|-|few
TGTGCCAGCAGCTTAGCGCCGCGGGGCGCCAGCTCCTATAATTCACCCCTCCACTTT
CASSLAPRGASSYNSPLHF
>TRBV7-9|TRBJ2-1|-|-
TGTGCCAGCAGCCCTCCGGTCACATCTCTCTCCTACAATGAGCAGTTCTTC
CASSPPVTSLSYNEQFF
>TRBV27|TRBJ1-1|-|-
TGTGCCAGCCGCCCAGGGTCGCGGCGTACTGAAGCTTTCTTT
CASRPGSRRTEAFF
>TRBV6-5|TRBJ2-5|-|-
TGTGCCAGCAGTTACTACGGATCCGGACAAGAGACCCAGTACTTC
CASSYYGSGQETQYF
>TRBV12-3/TRBV12-4|TRBJ2-5|-|few
TGTGCCAGCACTGGGGGGACAAACCAAGAGACCCAGTACTTC
CASTGGTNQETQYF
>TRBV7-8|TRBJ1-1|-|-
TGTGCCAGCAGCTTAGTCTTTCAGGGCAGCCCGAACACTGAAGCTTTCTTT
CASSLVFQGSPNTEAFF
>TRBV19|TRBJ2-1|-|-
TGTGCCAGTAGTATTCTAGCGCCCGGTGAGCAGTTCTTC
CASSILAPGEQFF
>TRBV15|TRBJ2-2|-|-
TGTGCCACCAGCAGAGATCTGATAGCCTTAAACACCGGGGAGCTGTTTTTT
CATSRDLIALNTGELFF
>TRBV6-5|TRBJ1-1|TRBD1|-
TGTGCCAGCAGTTACCGGACAGGGGATGAAGCTTTCTTT
CASSYRTGDEAFF
>TRBV7-9|TRBJ2-6|-|-
TGTGCCATTCTCCGGGGGGCCAACGTCCTGACTTTC
CAILRGANVLTF
>TRBV12-3/TRBV12-4|TRBJ1-1|-|-
TGTGCCAGCAGTTTGGGTTCCCACACTGAAGCTTTCTTT
CASSLGSHTEAFF
>TRBV7-9|TRBJ2-2|TRBD1|-
TGTGCCAGCAGCCAGACAGGGGCCAACACCGGGGAGCTGTTTTTT
CASSQTGANTGELFF
>TRBV6-2/TRBV6-3|TRBJ2-7|TRBD2|-
TGTGCCAGCAGCCCGGGACTAGCGGGGCCCTACGAGCAGTACTTC
CASSPGLAGPYEQYF
>TRBV28|TRBJ2-1|TRBD1|once
TGTGCCAGCAGCACTACAGGGGCTGTCAATGAGCAGTTCTTC
CASSTTGAVNEQFF
>TRBV7-6|TRBJ1-1|TRBD1|few
TGTGCCAGCAGCATCGCACAGGGGGGGCATGAAGCTTTCTTT
CASSIAQGGHEAFF
>TRBV11-2|TRBJ2-3|TRBD2|-
TGTGCCAGCAGCGAGACTAGCGGGGCTGGGGATACGCAGTATTTT
CASSETSGAGDTQYF
>TRBV20-1|TRBJ2-7|TRBD1|-
TGCAGTGCTAGGGACCTCAGGGGGAGCTCCTACGAGCAGTACTTC
CSARDLRGSSYEQYF
>TRBV15|TRBJ1-6|TRBD1|-
TGTGCCACCAGGTCGGGACAGGGAATATCACCCCTCCACTTT
CATRSGQGISPLHF
>TRBV7-3|TRBJ2-2|-|-
TGTGCCAGCAGCCTCGACCAGGGAGGGGAGCTGTTTTTT
CASSLDQGGELFF
>TRBV7-2|TRBJ2-7|-|many
TGTGCCAGCAGCCCGACAGCGGATGGCGAGCAGTACTTC
CASSPTADGEQYF
>TRBV6-1|TRBJ2-7|-|-
TGTGCCAGCAGTGAAGGGGGGCAGAGAGTCTACGAGCAGTACTTC
CASSEGGQRVYEQYF
>TRBV6-5|TRBJ1-4|-|few
TGTGCCAGCAGCAGCGAAAGCGAAAAACTGTTTTTT
CASSSESEKLFF
>TRBV6-5|TRBJ1-4|-|-
TGTGCCAGCAGTTACTCGGCGGGGAGGACTAATGAAAAACTGTTTTTT
CASSYSAGRTNEKLFF
>TRBV7-8|TRBJ1-5|-|-
TGTGCCAGCAGCTCAAACCCCGCACTGCCGAGCAATCAGCCCCAGCATTTT
CASSSNPALPSNQPQHF